The 21 T cell receptor beta chains presented below share a single source sample, sequenced in a study of cytomegalovirus exposure and HLA in healthy donors (dated by TCRdb to 2016 to 2017). The library relied on the immunoSEQ multiplex PCR assay. For the multiplex PCR, a mixture combining 60 forward primers for TCR Vbeta segments and 13 reverse primers for TCR Jbeta segments was used. TCRdb mirrors the immuneACCESS table, restricted to in-frame sequences. Some clones are absent from its copies; in checked studies, under half trace to an unresolved V gene, and the reason for the others is unknown. The sample contains some 95,000 clones, less than 70% of them found a single time. The ten largest make up 1.2% of the sample. The specimen sequenced was PBMCs. The receptor set was obtained from a female donor in good health and CMV-seronegative.

The chain uses TRBV5-1 and TRBJ2-7; 7 bases are shared with TRBD1. With 2 bases clipped from V and 4 bases from J, the junction kept 9 bases outside the gene matches. This CDR3 is 15 amino acids long. Germline CDR1 reads SGHRS; CDR2 reads YFSETQ. CDR3 coding DNA: TGCGCCAGCAGCTTATCTCCGGGACAGAATTACGAGCAGTACTTC. Translating it yields CASSLSPGQNYEQYF.

The V and J genes are TRBV21-1 and TRBJ1-1; the table assigns TRBD1, which was not confirmed against the DNA. TRBV21-1 is termed a pseudogene. This CDR3 region has 16 residues. Here the CDR3 reads CASSKDRQPRNTEAFF. The CDR3 nucleotides are TGTGCCAGCAGCAAAGACCGACAGCCGAGGAACACTGAAGCTTTCTTT.

This rearrangement joins TRBV7-6 to TRBJ1-1, with D possibly being TRBD1 (5 bases). Germline V gene data show CDR1 as SGHVS and CDR2 as FNYEAQ. Trimming pared 5 bases from V and 1 base from J, leaving 17 bases between. The CDR3 length is 16 residues. CDR3 sequence: CASSPRPQGRNTEAFF. Written as DNA, the CDR3 is TGTGCCAGCAGCCCTCGCCCGCAGGGCCGGAACACTGAAGCTTTCTTT.

The V call is TRBV7-9, the J call TRBJ1-1, with D uncertain. The CDR3 is made up of 14 amino acids. Germline V gene lookup returns CDR1 SEHNR and CDR2 FQNEAQ (reference sequence). V gave up 1 base and J gave up 1 base, with 7 bases separating them. CDR3 nucleotide sequence: TGTGCCAGCAGCTTAGGGGGAGGGAACACTGAAGCTTTCTTT. This sequence encodes CASSLGGGNTEAFF.

This clone was detected only once. V and J are TRBV6-6 and TRBJ2-7, with 9 bases lining up with TRBD1. The germline V gene encodes CDR1 MNHNY and CDR2 SVGAGI (reference sequence). V dropped 6 bases and J dropped 3; count of bases not matched to a gene: 9. The CDR3 has 15 residues. CDR3 protein: CASSQRQGVNYEQYF. The CDR3 DNA reads as TGTGCCAGCAGCCAAAGACAGGGGGTAAACTACGAGCAGTACTTC.

V usage is TRBV5-1 and J usage is TRBJ2-3; 7 bases align to TRBD1. V shed 4 bases and J 3 bases; nucleotides not matched to a gene: 8. CDR1 and CDR2 from the germline V gene are SGHRS and YFSETQ. This CDR3 comprises 15 residues. The CDR3 sequence is CASSLRDSRTDTQYF. CDR3 nucleotide sequence: TGCGCCAGCAGCCTCCGGGACAGCCGTACAGATACGCAGTATTTT.

The DNA for the CDR3 is TGTGCCAGCAGTCGGTTGGGCTCCAATGAGCAGTTCTTC. It encodes CASSRLGSNEQFF. The rearrangement uses TRBV27 and TRBJ2-1; D is uncertain. V was cut by 5 bases and J by 6 bases, with 11 bases left in between. The germline V gene has CDR1 MNHEY and CDR2 SMNVEV (reference sequence). This CDR3 is 13 amino acids long.

The chain employs TRBV28 and TRBJ1-2; D is ambiguous. Trimming pared 3 bases from V and 1 base from J, leaving 9 bases between. The CDR3 extends over 14 amino acids. Germline V gives CDR1 MDHEN, CDR2 SYDVKM. The CDR3 loop is CASSLGSYNYGYTF. The CDR3 DNA reads TGTGCCAGCAGTTTGGGCAGTTATAACTATGGCTACACCTTC.

The genes are TRBV30 and TRBJ2-1; 9 positions match TRBD2. The V segment lost 3 bases and the J segment 7 bases; nucleotides outside the gene matches: 7. The CDR3 extends over 14 amino acids. Germline-derived CDR1 and CDR2 are GTSNPN and SVGIG (reference sequence). The CDR3 protein is CAWRRSGSVNEQFF. The CDR3 nucleotides read TGTGCCTGGAGACGTAGCGGGAGTGTGAATGAGCAGTTCTTC.

The rearrangement uses TRBV5-1 and TRBJ2-3, with 8 bases aligning to TRBD2. The CDR3 has 15 amino acids. V lost 2 bases and J lost 5; bases outside the gene matches: 7. Germline V gene data show CDR1 as SGHRS and CDR2 as YFSETQ. The CDR3 sequence: CASSFQAGVQDTQYF. As DNA, the CDR3 is TGCGCCAGCAGCTTCCAAGCGGGAGTCCAAGATACGCAGTATTTT.

Here the CDR3 DNA reads TGTGCCACCCGACTAGCGGTAAGCACAGATACGCAGTATTTT. It yields the protein CATRLAVSTDTQYF. The chain recombines TRBV6-1 with TRBJ2-3; 9 bases agree with TRBD2. This CDR3 has 14 amino acids. Unmatched junction bases numbered 5, after V lost 10 bases and J lost 0 bases. The germline gives CDR1 MNHNS, CDR2 SASEGT.

This clone was detected once. This chain links TRBV6-6 with TRBJ1-5, with 7 nucleotides matching TRBD1. There are 16 residues in the CDR3. Germline trimming cut 8 bases from V and 5 bases from J; bases unmatched to any gene: 15. In germline, CDR1 is MNHNY, CDR2 SVGAGI (reference sequence). In DNA, the CDR3 is TGTGCCAGCCGATCCAGGACAGGAGGGGGATATCAGCCCCAGCATTTT. Translating gives CASRSRTGGGYQPQHF.

J is TRBJ1-1 and V is TRBV11-3; 10 positions agree with TRBD1. With 3 bases clipped from V and 5 bases from J, the junction kept 6 bases outside the gene matches. The CDR3 is 15 amino acids. Germline values: CDR1 SGHNT, CDR2 YENEEA. CDR3 amino acids: CASSFRQGARTEAFF. CDR3 sequence (DNA): TGTGCCAGCAGCTTCAGACAGGGGGCTCGGACTGAAGCTTTCTTT.

Only one count was recorded for this clone. The rearrangement uses TRBV27 and TRBJ1-5, with D perhaps TRBD1 (6 bases). CDR1 and CDR2 from the germline V gene are MNHEY and SMNVEV (reference sequence). V was clipped by 2 bases and J by 6 bases, with 11 bases between them. The CDR3 extends over 14 amino acids. The CDR3 is CASSLRGTGQPQHF. In DNA form, the CDR3 reads TGTGCCAGCAGTTTAAGGGGGACCGGTCAGCCCCAGCATTTT.

The chain carries TRBV6-1 and TRBJ1-4, with TRBD1 as a possible D gene (5 bases). V was cut by 5 bases and J by 8 bases, with 15 bases left in between. This CDR3 is 14 amino acids long. Germline-derived CDR1 and CDR2 are MNHNS and SASEGT. This chain's CDR3 is CASSKGQGREKLFF. As DNA, the CDR3 is TGTGCCAGCAGTAAAGGGCAGGGTCGGGAAAAACTGTTTTTT.

The gene calls are TRBV10-3 and TRBJ1-4; 9 bases are a match to TRBD1. The ends lost 3 bases at V and 4 bases at J; junction bases unmatched: 3. The germline gives CDR1 ENHRY, CDR2 SYGVKD. The CDR3 extends over 15 amino acids. The CDR3 sequence: CAISDGTGFNEKLFF. The CDR3, as DNA: TGTGCCATCAGTGACGGGACAGGGTTTAATGAAAAACTGTTTTTT.

The rearrangement uses TRBV28 and TRBJ1-5, with 8 bases aligning to TRBD1. The ends lost 7 bases at V and 0 bases at J; junction bases unmatched: 8. The CDR3 is 16 amino acids. Germline V gene lookup returns CDR1 MDHEN and CDR2 SYDVKM. The CDR3 protein is CASTLGQGYSNQPQHF. The CDR3 nucleotides are TGTGCCAGCACCCTCGGACAGGGCTATAGCAATCAGCCCCAGCATTTT.

This clone has just a few counts. The genes are TRBV2 and TRBJ2-5; D gene unclear. The germline V gene has CDR1 SNHLY and CDR2 FYNNEI. V was shortened by 7 bases and J by 4 bases, with 7 bases between the two germline ends. CDR3 length: 11 residues. DNA of the CDR3: TGTGCCAGCAACGTGGCAGAGACCCAGTACTTC. Protein: CASNVAETQYF.

The J gene is TRBJ2-1, the V gene TRBV25-1, with TRBD1 matching 8 bases. The J segment lost 5 bases and the V segment lost 6 bases, leaving 6 bases of the junction unmatched. The CDR3 has 14 residues. Germline lookup yields CDR1 MGHDK and CDR2 SYGVNS. The CDR3: CASSQQGDHNEQFF. The CDR3 DNA follows: TGTGCCAGCAGCCAACAGGGGGATCACAATGAGCAGTTCTTC. The variable domain in full, with the rest retrieved from reference TRBV25-1 and TRBJ2-1, is EADIYQTPRYLVIGTGKKITLECSQTMGHDKMYWYQQDPGMELHLIHYSYGVNSTEKGDLSSESTVSRIRTEHFPLTLESARPSHTSQYLCASSQQGDHNEQFFGPGTRLTVL.

This clone showed up just once. The rearrangement links TRBV10-3 to TRBJ2-7, with D possibly matching TRBD1 (6 bases). There are 13 residues in the CDR3. The V and J ends lost 8 bases and 2 bases respectively, with 13 bases between them. Germline V lookup: CDR1 ENHRY, CDR2 SYGVKD. In nucleotides, the CDR3 is TGTGCCATCCAGGGGACGGGGACCTACGAGCAGTACTTC. It yields the protein CAIQGTGTYEQYF.

The chain links TRBV29-1 to TRBJ2-1; 8 bases are a match to TRBD2. The junction had 5 bases not matched to a gene; V was cut back by 7 bases and J by 3 bases. This CDR3 is built from 13 residues. Germline values: CDR1 SQVTM, CDR2 ANQGSEA. The CDR3 region has the DNA TGCAGCGAGCGGGGGTTCCGCTACAATGAGCAGTTCTTC. Protein: CSERGFRYNEQFF.